The sequence of this TCR beta chain was determined in a study of patients and donors after allogeneic stem cell transplantation (dated by TCRdb to between 2020 and 2021). The CDR3 runs 12 residues from the cysteine to the phenylalanine. Of the read, only the CDR3 DNA is kept; its 36 bases are in frame from base 1. V loses 3 bases, J loses 4 bases, and the germline ends lie 9 bases apart. Sequences DFQATT (CDR1) and SNEGSKA (CDR2) are obtained from the germline V gene (reference sequence). Libraries were constructed by RT-PCR. Sequenced on a NextSeq 550. TCRdb passed the public sequencing reads through fastp at Q25 and MiXCR, retaining productive beta sequences. Merged by CDR3 protein, the rows form single entries marked with the most common genes and DNA. The table for this sample lists approximately 88,000 distinct CDR3 sequences; approximately 5% of them were counted only once. The top ten constitute about 3% of the sample.

There are many counts of this clonotype. Its antigen has not been determined. No much larger clone exists at a distance of one base, and base qualities are not known. The sequencing sample was made of blood, either unsorted or a sorted T cell fraction (not recorded which). This sequence uses TRBV20-1 and TRBJ1-2; TRBD1 is a possible D gene, resting on 5 matching bases. This receptor was taken from a human donor who was either an allogeneic HSCT recipient or a stem cell or donor lymphocyte infusion donor (not recorded which). It is not recorded whose cells these are; they may come from a transplant donor. The DNA sequence follows: TGCAGTGCTAGGCAGGGAAGCTATGGCTACACCTTC. Its translation is CSARQGSYGYTF.